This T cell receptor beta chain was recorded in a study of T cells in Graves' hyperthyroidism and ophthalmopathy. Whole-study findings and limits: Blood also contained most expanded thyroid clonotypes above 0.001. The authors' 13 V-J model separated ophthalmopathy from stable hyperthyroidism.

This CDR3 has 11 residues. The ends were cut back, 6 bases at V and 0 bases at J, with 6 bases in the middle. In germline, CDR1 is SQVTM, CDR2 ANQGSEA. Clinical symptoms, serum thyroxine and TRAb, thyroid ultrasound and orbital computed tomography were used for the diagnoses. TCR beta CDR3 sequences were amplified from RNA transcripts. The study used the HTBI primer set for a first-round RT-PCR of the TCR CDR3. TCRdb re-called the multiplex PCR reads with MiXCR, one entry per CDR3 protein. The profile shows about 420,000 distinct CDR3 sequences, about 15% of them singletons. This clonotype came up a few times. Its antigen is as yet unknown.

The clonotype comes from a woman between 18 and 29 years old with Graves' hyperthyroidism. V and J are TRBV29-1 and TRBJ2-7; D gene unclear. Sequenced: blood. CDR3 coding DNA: TGCAGCGTCGATGACTCCTACGAGCAGTACTTC. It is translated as CSVDDSYEQYF.